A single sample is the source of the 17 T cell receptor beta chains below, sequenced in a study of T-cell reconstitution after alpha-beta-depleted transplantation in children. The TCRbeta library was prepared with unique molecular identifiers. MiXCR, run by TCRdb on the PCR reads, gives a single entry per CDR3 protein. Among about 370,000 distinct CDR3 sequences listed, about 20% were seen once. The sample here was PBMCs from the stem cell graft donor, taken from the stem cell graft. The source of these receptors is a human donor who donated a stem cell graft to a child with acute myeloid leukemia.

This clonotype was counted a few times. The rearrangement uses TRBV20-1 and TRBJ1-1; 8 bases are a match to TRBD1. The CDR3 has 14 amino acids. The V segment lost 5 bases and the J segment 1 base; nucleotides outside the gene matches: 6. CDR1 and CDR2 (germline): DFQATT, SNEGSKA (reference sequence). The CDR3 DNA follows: TGCAGTGCTCAAGGACAGGGACCGAACACTGAAGCTTTCTTT. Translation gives CSAQGQGPNTEAFF.

Here the CDR3 reads CASSGDRGRQETQYF. The CDR3 coding sequence is TGTGCCAGCAGCGGGGACAGGGGACGTCAAGAGACCCAGTACTTC. The genes are TRBV12-3 or TRBV12-4 and TRBJ2-5; TRBD1 matches at 10 bases. This CDR3 comprises 15 residues. Unmatched junction bases numbered 6, after V lost 6 bases and J lost 2 bases.

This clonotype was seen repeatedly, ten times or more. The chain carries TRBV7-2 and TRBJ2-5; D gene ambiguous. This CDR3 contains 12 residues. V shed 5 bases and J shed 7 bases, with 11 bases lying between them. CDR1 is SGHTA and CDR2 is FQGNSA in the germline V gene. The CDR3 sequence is CASSLSVGTQYF. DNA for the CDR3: TGTGCCAGCAGCCTAAGCGTAGGGACCCAGTACTTC.

The CDR3 sequence: CASSSRDRAVIGSGANVLTF. The CDR3 bases are TGTGCCAGCAGTTCCCGGGACAGGGCTGTAATTGGCTCTGGGGCCAACGTCCTGACTTTC. The V gene is TRBV12-3 or TRBV12-4, the J gene TRBJ2-6, with 9 bases aligning to TRBD1. CDR3 size: 20 residues. The trim removed 4 bases at V and 0 bases at J, leaving 13 bases unmatched.

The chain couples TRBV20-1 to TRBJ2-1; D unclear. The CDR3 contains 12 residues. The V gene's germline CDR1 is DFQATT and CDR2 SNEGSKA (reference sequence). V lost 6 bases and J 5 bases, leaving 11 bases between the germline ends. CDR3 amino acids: CSASYGNNEQFF. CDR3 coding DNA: TGCAGTGCCTCCTATGGGAACAATGAGCAGTTCTTC.

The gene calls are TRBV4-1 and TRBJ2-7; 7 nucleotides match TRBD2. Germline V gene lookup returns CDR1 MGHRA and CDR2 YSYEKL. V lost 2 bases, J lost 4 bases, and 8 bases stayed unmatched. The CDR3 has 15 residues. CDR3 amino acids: CASSQFGGRGYEQYF. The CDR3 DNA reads TGCGCCAGCAGCCAATTTGGCGGGAGAGGGTACGAGCAGTACTTC.

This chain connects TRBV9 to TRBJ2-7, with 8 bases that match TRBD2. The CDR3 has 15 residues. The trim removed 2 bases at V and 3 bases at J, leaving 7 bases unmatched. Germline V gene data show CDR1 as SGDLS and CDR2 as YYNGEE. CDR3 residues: CASSVSGLAGYEQYF. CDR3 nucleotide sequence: TGTGCCAGCAGCGTCTCAGGACTAGCAGGCTACGAGCAGTACTTC.

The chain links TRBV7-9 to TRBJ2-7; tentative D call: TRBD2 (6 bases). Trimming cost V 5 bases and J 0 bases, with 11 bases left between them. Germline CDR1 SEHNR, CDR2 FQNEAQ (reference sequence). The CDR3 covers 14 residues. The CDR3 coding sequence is TGTGCCAGCAGCCCGACGGGACTCTCCTACGAGCAGTACTTC. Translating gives CASSPTGLSYEQYF.

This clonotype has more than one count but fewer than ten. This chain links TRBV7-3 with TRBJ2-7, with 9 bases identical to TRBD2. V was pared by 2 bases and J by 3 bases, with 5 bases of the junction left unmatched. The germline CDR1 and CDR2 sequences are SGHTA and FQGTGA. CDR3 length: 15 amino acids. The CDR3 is CASSLLAGLDYEQYF. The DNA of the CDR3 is TGTGCCAGCAGCTTACTAGCGGGACTAGACTACGAGCAGTACTTC.

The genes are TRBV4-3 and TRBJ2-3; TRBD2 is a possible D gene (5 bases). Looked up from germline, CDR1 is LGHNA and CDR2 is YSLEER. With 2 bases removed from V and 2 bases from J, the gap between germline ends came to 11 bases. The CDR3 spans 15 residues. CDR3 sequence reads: CASSQMGRLTDTQYF. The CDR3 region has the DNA TGCGCCAGCAGCCAAATGGGGAGACTCACAGATACGCAGTATTTT.

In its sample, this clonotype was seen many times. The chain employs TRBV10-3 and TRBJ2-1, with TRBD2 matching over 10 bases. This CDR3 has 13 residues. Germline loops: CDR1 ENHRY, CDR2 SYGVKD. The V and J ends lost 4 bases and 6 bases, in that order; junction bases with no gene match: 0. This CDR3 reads CAISGTSGNEQFF. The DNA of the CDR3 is TGTGCCATCAGTGGGACTAGCGGCAATGAGCAGTTCTTC.

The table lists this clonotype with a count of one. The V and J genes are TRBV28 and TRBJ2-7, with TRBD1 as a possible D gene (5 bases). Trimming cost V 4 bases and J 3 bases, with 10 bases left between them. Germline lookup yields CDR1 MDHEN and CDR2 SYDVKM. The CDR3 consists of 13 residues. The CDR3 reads CASSSGHGYEQYF. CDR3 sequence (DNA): TGTGCCAGCAGTTCCGGACACGGCTACGAGCAGTACTTC.

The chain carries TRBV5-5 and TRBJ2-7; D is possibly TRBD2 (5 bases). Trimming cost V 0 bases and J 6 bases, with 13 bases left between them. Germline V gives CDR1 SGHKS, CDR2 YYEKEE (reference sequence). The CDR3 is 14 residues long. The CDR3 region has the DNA TGTGCCAGCAGCTTGGCCGGGAATTGGGGCGAGCAGTACTTC. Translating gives CASSLAGNWGEQYF.

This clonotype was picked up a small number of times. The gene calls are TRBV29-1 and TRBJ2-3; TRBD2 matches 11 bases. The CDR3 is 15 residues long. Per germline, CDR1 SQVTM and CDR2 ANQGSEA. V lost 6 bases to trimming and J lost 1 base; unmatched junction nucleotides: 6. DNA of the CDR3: TGCAGCGTCACCGGGACTAGCGGAGGCACAGATACGCAGTATTTT. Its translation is CSVTGTSGGTDTQYF.

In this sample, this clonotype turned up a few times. The chain's CDR3 is CASSFGQGAIGGGQFF. CDR3 coding DNA: TGTGCCAGCAGTTTCGGGCAGGGGGCGATAGGTGGGGGGCAGTTCTTC. The V call is TRBV12-3 or TRBV12-4, the J call TRBJ2-1; 8 nucleotides align to TRBD1. The CDR3 covers 16 residues. Trimming cost V 3 bases and J 12 bases; bases outside gene matches: 16.

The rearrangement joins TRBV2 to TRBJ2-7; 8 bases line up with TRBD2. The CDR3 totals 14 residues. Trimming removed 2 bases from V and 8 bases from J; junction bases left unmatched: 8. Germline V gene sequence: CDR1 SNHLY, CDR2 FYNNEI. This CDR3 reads CASSETTGGVKQYF. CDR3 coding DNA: TGTGCCAGCAGTGAAACGACGGGAGGGGTCAAGCAGTACTTC.

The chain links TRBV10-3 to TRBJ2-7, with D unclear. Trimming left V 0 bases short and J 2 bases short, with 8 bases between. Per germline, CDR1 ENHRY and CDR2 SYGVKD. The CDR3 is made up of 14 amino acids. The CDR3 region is CAISESADPYEQYF. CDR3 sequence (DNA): TGTGCCATCAGTGAGTCGGCTGATCCCTACGAGCAGTACTTC.